A single T cell receptor (beta chain) is shown here with its context. Its antigen remains unknown. Genes and germline come from the mouse. The read terminates 1 residue ahead of where the CDR3 ends, so the germline J gene completes it. These data are taken from a study of tissue T cells after allogeneic stem cell transplantation. Points from the study as a whole: Within patients, tissue anatomy strongly shaped TCR repertoire composition. Tissue-detected TCR repertoire was only partly captured by blood and spleen T cells.

The V and J ends lost 8 bases and 4 bases, in that order; junction bases with no gene match: 5. The germline V gene encodes CDR1 KGHPV and CDR2 FQNQEV (reference sequence). The CDR3 runs to 13 residues. CDR3 sequences, V/J genes, frequencies and template counts came from survey-depth TCRbeta sequencing. Clones were sequenced by immunoSEQ multiplex PCR, and TCRdb holds only the in-frame ones, with some missing. The sample yields about 8,700 clones, 35% to 55% seen once. The time point here: mouse harvest day 7 after allogeneic transplant. Tail vein injection delivered 10^7 T-cell-depleted bone marrow cells and 10^6 splenic CD5+ T cells.

The TCR comes from a female BALB/c mouse given C57BL/6 T cells with graft-versus-host disease after an allogeneic hematopoietic cell transplant. V gene TRBV26 combines with J gene TRBJ2-7; 10 bases align to TRBD1. Sequencing used skin. CDR3 amino acids: CASAGTGEYEQYF. CDR3 DNA (partial): TGTGCCAGCGCCGGGACAGGGGAATATGAACAGTAC. Drawing the rest from reference TRBV26 and TRBJ2-7, the complete variable domain is NSKVIQTPRYLVKGQGQKAKMRCIPEKGHPVVFWYQQNKNNEFKFLINFQNQEVLQQIDMTEKRFSAECPSNSPCSLEIQSSEAGDSALYLCASAGTGEYEQYFGPGTRLTVL.